The clone carrying this TCR beta chain was found many times. These data are taken from a study of metastatic and nonmetastatic thyroid tumors. Study in general: Peripheral blood and tumor or nodule samples from malignant and benign thyroid patients were compared.

All patients were treatment-naive before thyroid surgery. The CDR3 covers 13 residues. With 2 bases removed from V and 5 bases from J, the gap between germline ends came to 8 bases. CDR1 is SGHRS and CDR2 is YFSETQ in the germline V gene. Original methodology: It was from CDR3 differences across clinicopathological groups that a distant-metastasis classifier for papillary thyroid cancer was built. TCRdb used MiXCR to call clones anew from the PCR reads. The V and J calls were not made by the authors but by TCRdb's processing. The sample has tens of thousands of clones; 17% are singletons. Sequencing was done on a sample of blood. The chain is built from TRBV5-1 and TRBJ2-1, with D perhaps matching TRBD2 (5 bases). The source of this sequence is a male donor with papillary thyroid cancer or a benign thyroid nodule (not recorded which). Some clones in this sample may be carry-over from other donors' samples. The CDR3 DNA follows: TGCGCCAGCAGCTTCTGGGGAGACAATGAGCAGTTCTTC. Amino acid sequence: CASSFWGDNEQFF.